This T cell receptor (beta chain) was profiled in a study of blood T cell repertoires in COVID-19 (dated by TCRdb to about 2020). About the study as a whole: Samples covering the acute and convalescent phases of COVID-19 were provided by collaborators in the United States, Italy and Spain. Samples were obtained from the ongoing ImmuneRACE study (first 160 participants) and from over 1,000 subjects provided by 6 global collaborators. HLA class I and class II types, where available, came from metadata supplied by the sample provider rather than from assay-based typing. A freely available public database, intended as a resource for researchers studying the immune response to SARS-CoV-2, is where the repertoires were released. Sample metadata almost always included a de-identified subject ID, COVID-19 status, age in years and sex. The prospective study material was composed of cDNA or gDNA derived from T cells, B-cell-depleted T cells, or PBMCs. Subjects who had been exposed to COVID-19, were actively infected with it, or had recovered from it provided the deeply sampled blood TCRbeta repertoires that made up the dataset.

V lost 10 bases and J lost 5 bases, and the count of bases not matched to a germline gene is 6. Sequences LNHDA (CDR1) and SQIVND (CDR2) are obtained from the germline V gene (reference sequence). The CDR3, cysteine through phenylalanine, is 12 amino acids long. Kept here is only the CDR3 DNA, which spans 36 bases and is read in frame from base 1. General conclusions and limits of the study: The quantity of clinical and demographic metadata differed by source and by participant and was supplied without curation.

Collaborating institutions collected whole blood in K2EDTA tubes following their own protocols. For TCRbeta analysis, collaborators shipped samples as frozen whole blood, isolated PBMCs, or DNA extracted from either of those sample types. TCRbeta CDR3 regions were amplified from genomic DNA by means of the immunoSEQ Assay, a bias-controlled multiplex PCR. The source study handled its data this way. Nucleated cell counts per sample were estimated from amplification of reference gene primers within the assay. To quantify the absolute abundance of each unique TCRbeta CDR3 rearrangement, sequence reads were collapsed and filtered. For each sample, productive Simpson clonality was calculated as the square root of Simpson's diversity index across productive rearrangements. TCRdb mirrors the immuneACCESS table, restricted to in-frame sequences. Some clones are absent from its copies; in checked studies, under half trace to an unresolved V gene, and the reason for the others is unknown. V, J and clone size are taken as reported in that table, and D and trimming were inferred from the DNA itself. This sample has 95,000 to 150,000 clones in its table, and more than 75% of those were observed once. The ten largest account for about 3.8% of the sample.

As concerns this clone: Its recognized antigen is unknown. Per-nucleotide qualities are absent, and no much larger clonotype sits a single base away.

The TCR comes from a man aged 60-69 years with acute or convalescent COVID-19. The V gene is TRBV19 and the J gene is TRBJ2-3; 7 bases in between match TRBD1. Sequenced sample: peripheral blood. The nucleotide sequence is given as TGTGCCACTCGACAGGGAATAGATACGCAGTATTTT. This is translated as CATRQGIDTQYF. Extended through the reference TRBV19 and TRBJ2-3 proteins, this CDR3 yields the full variable domain: DGGITQSPKYLFRKEGQNVTLSCEQNLNHDAMYWYRQDPGQGLRLIYYSQIVNDFQKGDIAEGYSVSREKKESFPLTVTSAQKNPTAFYLCATRQGIDTQYFGPGTRLTVL.